These 14 T cell receptor beta chains came from one sample sequenced in a study of molecular identifiers for immune sequencing clone quantification. One entry per CDR3 protein, called by TCRdb with MiXCR from the PCR reads. Of hundreds of thousands of distinct CDR3 sequences in the sample, about 25% were seen once. Sequencing used naive CD8+ T cells from blood, with Jurkat cell RNA spiked in. Regarding subset: FACS-sorted CD8+CD4-CCR7+CD45RA+ naive T cells. The receptors here all came from a human donor in good health. Some libraries in this study had Jurkat cell RNA spiked in.

Points on this clonotype: A much larger clone differs by one base, so this may be a read error. The genes are TRBV20-1 and TRBJ2-5; 9 nucleotides align to TRBD2. Germline V gene sequence: CDR1 DFQATT, CDR2 SNEGSKA (reference sequence). The CDR3 loop spans 19 amino acids. The CDR3 DNA is TGCAGTGCTAGAGATCTTGGGGATACGAGCGGGGGGTACCAAGAGCCCCAGTACTTC. Translated, it gives CSARDLGDTSGGYQEPQYF.

This clonotype occurred a few times. V is TRBV20-1 and J is TRBJ1-2; 9 bases fit TRBD1. CDR1 DFQATT and CDR2 SNEGSKA come from the germline V gene (reference sequence). CDR3 length: 17 residues. The ends lost 6 bases at V and 2 bases at J; junction bases unmatched: 16. Here the CDR3 DNA reads TGCAGTGCAACTCCAGACAGGGGGGTAGTTCAGAACTATGGCTACACCTTC. As protein: CSATPDRGVVQNYGYTF.

This clonotype was detected many times. The chain joins TRBV7-6 to TRBJ2-7, with 7 positions matching TRBD1. This CDR3 region has 14 residues. The V gene end was trimmed by 5 bases and the J gene end by 2 bases; junction bases not matched to a gene: 6. The germline V gene has CDR1 SGHVS and CDR2 FNYEAQ. For the CDR3, the DNA is TGTGCCAGCAGCCCCACCGGGACAGCCTACGAGCAGTACTTC. This codes for CASSPTGTAYEQYF.

Concerning this clonotype: A much larger clone is a single base away; this may be a read error. The genes are TRBV29-1 and TRBJ1-3; no clear D. Per germline, CDR1 SQVTM and CDR2 ANQGSEA. The CDR3 length is 14 residues. V was trimmed by 6 bases and J by 0 bases, leaving 12 bases between them. CDR3 loop: CSVLGLVSGNTIYF. The CDR3 DNA sequence: TGCAGCGTATTAGGCTTGGTCTCTGGAAACACCATATATTTT.

The chain recombines TRBV12-3 or TRBV12-4 with TRBJ2-1; 9 nucleotides agree with TRBD1. J was trimmed by 3 bases and V by 6 bases; bases with no gene match: 6. The CDR3 extends over 15 amino acids. The CDR3 sequence: CASRTGTGNYNEQFF. As DNA, the CDR3 is TGTGCCAGCAGAACCGGGACAGGGAACTACAATGAGCAGTTCTTC.

Ten or more counts support this clonotype. Given the absence of the conserved phenylalanine or tryptophan at the CDR3 end, a read error is likely. It is unclear where the CDR3 begins or ends on the DNA, so no DNA is shown, and the CDR3 is as TCRdb lists it. The J gene is TRBJ1-1, the V gene TRBV20-1. Termini included, the CDR3 measures 12 amino acids. Germline loops: CDR1 DFQATT, CDR2 SNEGSKA (reference sequence). The CDR3 sequence is CSARALLRASDG.

Details on this clonotype: A much larger clone lies a single base off, so this may be a read error. The chain has TRBV4-3 and TRBJ2-1; unclear D gene. In germline, CDR1 is LGHNA, CDR2 YSLEER. The CDR3 covers 13 residues. CDR3 residues: CASSPGPGGEQSF. CDR3 sequence (DNA): TGCGCCAGCAGCCCTGGGCCCGGCGGCGAGCAGTCCTTC.

Turning to this clonotype: Given the absence of the conserved phenylalanine or tryptophan at the CDR3 end, a read error is likely. The V call is TRBV13, the J call TRBJ2-1; D assignment may be TRBD1 or TRBD2 (5 bases each). The CDR3 covers 15 residues. CDR1 and CDR2 from the germline V gene are PRHDT and FYEKMQ (reference sequence). CDR3 nucleotides: TGTGCCAGTAGCTTTGAGGGGAATGCCTACAATGAGCAGTTCTCC. This sequence encodes CASSFEGNAYNEQFS.

This clonotype was detected many times. The chain carries TRBV4-1 and TRBJ2-5; D ambiguous. In germline, CDR1 is MGHRA, CDR2 YSYEKL. CDR3 length: 16 amino acids. The V end lost 0 bases, the J end lost 9 bases, and 20 bases lay between the germline ends. Here the CDR3 DNA reads TGCGCCAGCAGCCAAGATGGCCCCCAGAATCAGCCAGCCCAGTACTTC. Its translation: CASSQDGPQNQPAQYF.

In its sample, this clonotype was seen a few times. V and J are TRBV5-8 and TRBJ2-7; D remains unclear. Germline-derived CDR1 and CDR2 are SGHTS and YDEGEE. This CDR3 is built from 12 residues. V was pared by 1 base and J by 4 bases, with 6 bases between. CDR3 coding DNA: TGTGCCAGCAGCTTGTCTGAGTACGAGCAGTACTTC. Amino acids: CASSLSEYEQYF.

The chain joins TRBV5-5 to TRBJ2-2; D tentatively reads TRBD1 or TRBD2 (5 bases each). Looked up from germline, CDR1 is SGHKS and CDR2 is YYEKEE (reference sequence). This CDR3 contains 14 residues. Trimming stripped 4 bases from V and 5 bases from J, with 12 bases between. CDR3 coding DNA: TGTGCCAGCAGCCGAGAGGGACGGACCGGGGAGCTGTTTTTT. It translates to CASSREGRTGELFF.

A few counts support this clonotype. This chain joins TRBV27 and TRBJ2-3; TRBD2 matches 9 bases. Germline assignment: CDR1 MNHEY and CDR2 SMNVEV (reference sequence). Germline trimming cut 8 bases from V and 6 bases from J; bases unmatched to any gene: 9. This CDR3 comprises 14 residues. For the CDR3, the DNA is TGTGCCAGCGTCGGTAGCGGGAGTTGGGATACGCAGTATTTT. Protein product: CASVGSGSWDTQYF.

Ten or more counts support this clonotype. The chain employs TRBV4-3 and TRBJ2-7; a weak D match, TRBD2 (7 bases). The CDR3 consists of 14 residues. Per germline, CDR1 LGHNA and CDR2 YSLEER. Trimming left V 2 bases short and J 3 bases short, with 11 bases between. The CDR3 protein is CASSQWEGGYEQYF. In nucleotides, the CDR3 is TGCGCCAGCAGCCAATGGGAGGGGGGCTACGAGCAGTACTTC.

This clonotype was picked up many times. V is TRBV5-6 and J is TRBJ1-5, with 9 bases that match TRBD1. J was trimmed by 4 bases and V by 8 bases; bases with no gene match: 10. CDR3 size: 15 residues. The germline gives CDR1 SGHDT, CDR2 YYEEEE. In nucleotides, the CDR3 is TGTGCCAGTAGTATCGGGACAGGGCTTAATCAGCCCCAGCATTTT. Residues: CASSIGTGLNQPQHF. The full variable domain, with the rest looked up from reference TRBV5-6 and TRBJ1-5, is DAGVTQSPTHLIKTRGQQVTLRCSPKSGHDTVSWYQQALGQGPQFIFQYYEEEERQRGNFPDRFSGHQFPNYSSELNVNALLLGDSALYLCASSIGTGLNQPQHFGDGTRLSIL.